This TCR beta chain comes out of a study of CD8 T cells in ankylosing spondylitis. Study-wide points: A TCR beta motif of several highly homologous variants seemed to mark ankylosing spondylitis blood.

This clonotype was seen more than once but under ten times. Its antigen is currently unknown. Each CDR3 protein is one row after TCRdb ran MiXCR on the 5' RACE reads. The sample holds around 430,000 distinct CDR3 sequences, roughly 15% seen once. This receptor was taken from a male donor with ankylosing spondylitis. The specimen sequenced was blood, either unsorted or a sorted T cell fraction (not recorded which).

CDR3 sequence (DNA): TGTGCCAGCAGCCTACAGGCGGTCTATGGCTACACCTTC. Its translation is CASSLQAVYGYTF. The chain couples TRBV12-3 or TRBV12-4 to TRBJ1-2, with D perhaps matching TRBD1 (5 bases). Trimming stripped 6 bases from V and 4 bases from J, with 12 bases between. The CDR3 spans 13 residues.